Below, 32 T cell receptor beta chains from the same sample are listed, as sequenced in a study of cytomegalovirus exposure and HLA in healthy donors. The study ran its PCR with 60 Vbeta and 13 Jbeta primers. The method was immunoSEQ multiplex PCR; TCRdb's version includes in-frame clones alone and lacks a portion of them. The data contain 100,000 to 150,000 clones, more than 80% of them seen just once; the ten biggest clones take up almost 6%. The sequenced sample consisted of PBMCs. The receptors derive from a woman in her thirties or forties in good health and CMV-seropositive.

This clone was detected a few times. The V gene is TRBV25-1, the J gene TRBJ2-5; 9 bases map to TRBD1. CDR3 length equals 15 residues. V shed 6 bases, J shed 6 bases, and the junction held 11 bases outside the gene matches. Germline CDR1 MGHDK, CDR2 SYGVNS. CDR3 region: CASSETGGAIKTQYF. In DNA, the CDR3 is TGTGCCAGCAGCGAAACAGGGGGCGCGATAAAGACCCAGTACTTC.

This clone has only one observation. The CDR3 nucleotides are TGTGCCAGCAGTTACGGGGAGACCAACTATGGCTACACCTTC. Its translation is CASSYGETNYGYTF. The chain couples TRBV6-5 to TRBJ1-2; D remains unclear. The CDR3 consists of 14 residues. Trimming took off 2 bases at V and 2 bases at J, with 9 bases between the two ends. The germline V gene encodes CDR1 MNHEY and CDR2 SVGAGI.

The gene calls are TRBV7-9 and TRBJ1-1; TRBD1 is a possible D gene (5 bases). The CDR3 totals 14 residues. The germline CDR1 and CDR2 sequences are SEHNR and FQNEAQ (reference sequence). V lost 2 bases to trimming and J lost 2 bases, with 9 bases between them. The CDR3 DNA is TGTGCCAGCAGCTTAATCGGACATAACACTGAAGCTTTCTTT. It is translated as CASSLIGHNTEAFF. The whole variable domain, remainder taken from reference TRBV7-9 and TRBJ1-1, is DTGVSQNPRHKITKRGQNVTFRCDPISEHNRLYWYRQTLGQGPEFLTYFQNEAQLEKSRLLSDRFSAERPKGSFSTLEIQRTEQGDSAMYLCASSLIGHNTEAFFGQGTRLTVV.

The chain combines TRBV6-4 with TRBJ1-2, with 8 bases lining up with TRBD1. Germline-derived CDR1 and CDR2 are MRHNA and SNTAGT. Germline trimming cut 7 bases from V and 2 bases from J; bases unmatched to any gene: 9. The CDR3 loop spans 15 amino acids. The CDR3 region is CASNPDREVNYGYTF. The CDR3 bases are TGTGCCAGCAACCCGGACAGGGAAGTGAACTATGGCTACACCTTC.

This clone was seen only a few times. The rearrangement joins TRBV5-5 to TRBJ1-1; D may be TRBD1 (5 bases). CDR1 is SGHKS and CDR2 is YYEKEE in the germline V gene (reference sequence). The V gene lost 3 bases and the J gene lost 5 bases, with 11 bases spanning the gap. CDR3 length equals 13 residues. CDR3 bases: TGTGCCAGCAGCTCCCTTGGGGGGACTGAAGCTTTCTTT. Its translation: CASSSLGGTEAFF.

This sequence joins TRBV27 and TRBJ1-2; 9 bases line up with TRBD1. The germline V gene has CDR1 MNHEY and CDR2 SMNVEV (reference sequence). CDR3 size: 13 residues. With 4 bases clipped from V and 8 bases from J, the junction kept 5 bases outside the gene matches. The CDR3 DNA reads as TGTGCCAGCAGTTCCCGGACAGGGGAAGGCTACACCTTC. Translating it yields CASSSRTGEGYTF.

This clone occurred once. The CDR3 loop is CAISGPPHSYEQYF. The CDR3 DNA reads TGTGCCATCAGTGGGCCTCCCCATTCCTACGAGCAGTACTTC. This chain connects TRBV10-3 to TRBJ2-7; D is ambiguous. The CDR3 sequence is 14 residues long. V gave up 4 bases and J gave up 1 base, with 11 bases separating them. CDR1 and CDR2 from the germline V gene are ENHRY and SYGVKD.

The chain recombines TRBV6-1 with TRBJ1-1; TRBD1 aligns across 11 bases. J was trimmed by 8 bases and V by 6 bases; bases with no gene match: 5. Germline CDR1 and CDR2: MNHNS and SASEGT. The CDR3 runs 13 residues. The CDR3, as DNA: TGTGCCAGCAGCGGGACAGGGGGTTTAGAAGCTTTCTTT. This sequence encodes CASSGTGGLEAFF.

The chain joins TRBV5-1 to TRBJ2-1; a possible D gene is TRBD2 (5 bases). Trimming pared 4 bases from V and 0 bases from J, leaving 11 bases between. Germline V gene data show CDR1 as SGHRS and CDR2 as YFSETQ. CDR3 length equals 15 residues. CDR3 sequence: CASSGSGTSYNEQFF. In DNA, the CDR3 is TGCGCCAGCAGCGGGAGCGGAACCTCCTACAATGAGCAGTTCTTC. Looking up the rest from reference TRBV5-1 and TRBJ2-1 gives the full variable domain: KAGVTQTPRYLIKTRGQQVTLSCSPISGHRSVSWYQQTPGQGLQFLFEYFSETQRNKGNFPGRFSGRQFSNSRSEMNVSTLELGDSALYLCASSGSGTSYNEQFFGPGTRLTVL.

The chain joins TRBV27 to TRBJ2-5, with TRBD2 matching over 12 bases. Losses at the gene ends were 6 bases for V and 5 bases for J; bases not matched to a gene: 7. CDR1 is MNHEY, CDR2 SMNVEV, per germline (reference sequence). The CDR3 runs 15 residues. The CDR3 nucleotides are TGTGCCAGCAGAATCGGACTAGCGGGAATGGAGACCCAGTACTTC. Its translation is CASRIGLAGMETQYF.

V gene TRBV28 combines with J gene TRBJ1-2; D is ambiguous. CDR1 is MDHEN, CDR2 SYDVKM, per germline. V was cut by 4 bases and J by 7 bases, with 7 bases left in between. The CDR3 is made up of 11 amino acids. CDR3 residues: CASSSSGGYTF. The CDR3 bases are TGTGCCAGCAGTTCTAGTGGTGGCTACACCTTC.

J is TRBJ1-2 and V is TRBV30, with a tentative D call TRBD1 (6 bases). There are 12 residues in the CDR3. The germline V gene encodes CDR1 GTSNPN and CDR2 SVGIG (reference sequence). Deletions cut 3 bases from V and 3 bases from J, with 8 bases between. As DNA, the CDR3 is TGTGCCTGGAGCACAGGGTACTATGGCTACACCTTC. It yields the protein CAWSTGYYGYTF.

The gene calls are TRBV10-3 and TRBJ2-5; 7 nucleotides match TRBD1. From germline, CDR1 is ENHRY and CDR2 SYGVKD. This CDR3 has 14 residues. V lost 0 bases and J lost 4; bases outside the gene matches: 2. CDR3 coding DNA: TGTGCCATCAGTGAGTCAGGGGGCAGAGAGACCCAGTACTTC. Its protein is CAISESGGRETQYF.

The genes are TRBV28 and TRBJ2-1, with D perhaps TRBD2 (5 bases). In germline, CDR1 is MDHEN, CDR2 SYDVKM. The CDR3 is 13 amino acids. V was shortened by 3 bases and J by 6 bases, with 9 bases between the two germline ends. The CDR3 here is CASSFGGSNEQFF. The CDR3 region has the DNA TGTGCCAGCAGTTTTGGTGGGAGCAATGAGCAGTTCTTC.

The rearrangement links TRBV9 to TRBJ1-6; no clear D gene. Trimming left V 3 bases short and J 7 bases short, with 8 bases between. CDR1 and CDR2 from the germline V gene are SGDLS and YYNGEE. The CDR3 has 13 residues. CDR3 bases: TGTGCCAGCAGCGGTGGGCCAAATTCACCCCTCCACTTT. It translates to CASSGGPNSPLHF.

The genes are TRBV28 and TRBJ1-1; 10 bases line up with TRBD1. This CDR3 spans 15 amino acids. The ends lost 5 bases at V and 1 base at J; junction bases unmatched: 4. CDR1 and CDR2 (germline): MDHEN, SYDVKM. CDR3 bases: TGTGCCAGCAGTCTCCGGACAGGGGGGAACACTGAAGCTTTCTTT. Its protein product is CASSLRTGGNTEAFF.

The J gene is TRBJ2-3, the V gene TRBV5-6; 12 bases match TRBD2. V dropped 0 bases and J dropped 5; count of bases not matched to a gene: 1. Germline-derived CDR1 and CDR2 are SGHDT and YYEEEE. The CDR3 runs 15 residues. The DNA of the CDR3 is TGTGCCAGCAGCTTGGCGACTAGCGGGGGAGATACGCAGTATTTT. Translation gives CASSLATSGGDTQYF. The full variable domain, rest sourced from reference TRBV5-6 and TRBJ2-3, is DAGVTQSPTHLIKTRGQQVTLRCSPKSGHDTVSWYQQALGQGPQFIFQYYEEEERQRGNFPDRFSGHQFPNYSSELNVNALLLGDSALYLCASSLATSGGDTQYFGPGTRLTVL.

The chain is built from TRBV18 and TRBJ1-4; D perhaps matches TRBD1 (5 bases). With 2 bases removed from V and 8 bases from J, the gap between germline ends came to 9 bases. Germline V lookup: CDR1 KGHSH, CDR2 LQKENI. The CDR3 runs to 13 residues. The CDR3 here is CASSPGAAEKLFF. CDR3 DNA sequence: TGTGCCAGCTCACCAGGGGCAGCCGAAAAACTGTTTTTT.

The CDR3 is CASSSRRDRAYEQYF. The CDR3 coding sequence is TGCGCCAGCAGTTCCCGAAGAGACAGGGCCTACGAGCAGTACTTC. The rearrangement uses TRBV23-1 and TRBJ2-7; 7 nucleotides line up with TRBD1. TRBV23-1 is labeled an ORF, and its function is uncertain. V lost 5 bases and J lost 2; bases outside the gene matches: 9. The length of the CDR3 is 15 residues.

The V and J genes are TRBV5-4 and TRBJ2-3, with 12 bases aligning to TRBD2. Looked up from germline, CDR1 is SGHNT and CDR2 is YYREEE (reference sequence). V lost 4 bases to trimming and J lost 7 bases; unmatched junction nucleotides: 7. The CDR3 contains 15 residues. The CDR3 is CASSQTSGRGNTQYF. CDR3 coding DNA: TGTGCCAGCAGCCAGACTAGCGGGAGAGGGAATACGCAGTATTTT.

The sample holds one count of this clone. This chain links TRBV5-6 with TRBJ1-2; no firm D call. Germline V gene lookup returns CDR1 SGHDT and CDR2 YYEEEE. The CDR3 is 14 residues long. V was pared by 0 bases and J by 8 bases, with 14 bases between. CDR3 nucleotides: TGTGCCAGCAGCTTGGAAGCGCGTCTAGAGGGCTACACCTTC. Protein product: CASSLEARLEGYTF.

The V call is TRBV27, the J call TRBJ1-1, with D possibly being TRBD1 (6 bases). CDR1 is MNHEY and CDR2 is SMNVEV in the germline V gene (reference sequence). The CDR3 length is 12 residues. Trimming pared 8 bases from V and 0 bases from J, leaving 7 bases between. The CDR3 spells CASGGMNTEAFF. In DNA, the CDR3 is TGTGCCAGCGGGGGCATGAACACTGAAGCTTTCTTT.

The rearrangement uses TRBV19 and TRBJ2-7, with 10 bases identical to TRBD2. Germline CDR1 and CDR2: LNHDA and SQIVND (reference sequence). The V and J ends lost 5 bases and 4 bases, in that order; junction bases with no gene match: 8. The CDR3 extends over 15 amino acids. As DNA, the CDR3 is TGTGCCAGTAGTGACGCTAGCGGGAGCGGGTACGAGCAGTACTTC. It codes for CASSDASGSGYEQYF.

This clone showed up just once. This rearrangement joins TRBV28 to TRBJ1-2, with 7 bases fitting TRBD1. After removal of 2 bases from V and 1 base from J, the junction contained 4 bases not matched to a gene. This CDR3 spans 15 amino acids. Germline CDR1 MDHEN, CDR2 SYDVKM. CDR3 nucleotides: TGTGCCAGCAGTTTAGAGGGGGCGGGTAACTATGGCTACACCTTC. This encodes CASSLEGAGNYGYTF.

This chain joins TRBV5-4 and TRBJ1-2, with 9 bases aligning to TRBD1. This CDR3 spans 14 amino acids. CDR1 and CDR2 (germline): SGHNT, YYREEE (reference sequence). With 3 bases clipped from V and 2 bases from J, the junction kept 2 bases outside the gene matches. The CDR3 here is CASSSDRGNYGYTF. In nucleotides, the CDR3 is TGTGCCAGCAGCTCCGACAGGGGGAACTATGGCTACACCTTC.

The chain couples TRBV9 to TRBJ2-3; 8 bases are shared with TRBD2. Looked up from germline, CDR1 is SGDLS and CDR2 is YYNGEE. V trimming: 0 bases; J trimming: 2 bases; junction bases outside the gene matches: 5. The CDR3 spans 16 residues. This CDR3 is CASSVVGGGFTDTQYF. The CDR3 nucleotides are TGTGCCAGCAGCGTAGTAGGCGGGGGGTTCACAGATACGCAGTATTTT.

J is TRBJ2-1 and V is TRBV5-4; D is possibly TRBD2 (6 bases). This CDR3 spans 12 amino acids. CDR1 SGHNT and CDR2 YYREEE come from the germline V gene (reference sequence). Trimming stripped 4 bases from V and 7 bases from J, with 9 bases between. The CDR3 region is CASSLGRNEQFF. CDR3 coding DNA: TGTGCCAGCAGCCTTGGGAGGAATGAGCAGTTCTTC.

This clone was counted only a few times. V is TRBV6-6 and J is TRBJ2-3; TRBD1 matches at 9 bases. CDR1 and CDR2 from the germline V gene are MNHNY and SVGAGI (reference sequence). This CDR3 contains 14 residues. V shed 5 bases and J 4 bases; nucleotides not matched to a gene: 4. The CDR3 nucleotides are TGTGCCAGCAGTGACAGGGGGGTGGCAGATACGCAGTATTTT. Translation gives CASSDRGVADTQYF.

This chain connects TRBV29-1 to TRBJ1-5; the D gene is possibly TRBD1 (6 bases). The CDR3 contains 13 residues. Trimming shortened V by 6 bases and J by 1 base, and 10 bases separated the two germline ends. Germline V CDR1 and CDR2: SQVTM, ANQGSEA. DNA for the CDR3: TGCAGCGTCGCCGACAGGAGCAATCAGCCCCAGCATTTT. Translating gives CSVADRSNQPQHF.

V is TRBV7-2 and J is TRBJ2-7, with D perhaps TRBD1 (6 bases). CDR1 SGHTA and CDR2 FQGNSA come from the germline V gene. The CDR3 covers 16 residues. V lost 4 bases to trimming and J lost 4 bases, with 20 bases between them. The CDR3 region has the DNA TGTGCCAGCAGCTCCAGGAACAGGGCGAGGGGTTACGAGCAGTACTTC. Translated, it gives CASSSRNRARGYEQYF.

V gene TRBV10-1 combines with J gene TRBJ1-6; 7 bases align to TRBD1. The J segment lost 9 bases and the V segment lost 6 bases, leaving 8 bases of the junction unmatched. Looked up from germline, CDR1 is WNHNN and CDR2 is SYGVQD (reference sequence). The CDR3 extends over 14 amino acids. CDR3 residues: CASSAGTASSPLHF. DNA for the CDR3: TGCGCCAGCAGCGCCGGGACAGCGAGTTCACCCCTCCACTTT.

The chain is built from TRBV11-2 and TRBJ1-5; a possible D gene is TRBD1 (6 bases). The CDR3 is 15 amino acids. V lost 5 bases, J lost 7 bases, and 18 bases lay in between. Per the germline V gene, CDR1 is SGHAT and CDR2 is FQNNGV. CDR3 DNA: TGTGCCAGCAGCCAGGGGACCGCGGCTAACCAGCCCCAGCATTTT. It is translated as CASSQGTAANQPQHF.